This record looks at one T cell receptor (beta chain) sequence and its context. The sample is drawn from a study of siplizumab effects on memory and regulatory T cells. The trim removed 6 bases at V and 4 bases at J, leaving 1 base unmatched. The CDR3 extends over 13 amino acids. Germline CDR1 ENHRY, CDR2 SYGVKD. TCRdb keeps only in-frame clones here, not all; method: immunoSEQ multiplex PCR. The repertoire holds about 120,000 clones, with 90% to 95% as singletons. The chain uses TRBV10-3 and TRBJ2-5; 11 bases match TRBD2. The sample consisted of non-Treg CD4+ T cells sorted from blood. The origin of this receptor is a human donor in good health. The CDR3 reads CAIRGLAGETQYF. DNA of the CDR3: TGTGCCATCAGAGGACTAGCGGGAGAGACCCAGTACTTC.